The 7 T cell receptor beta chains below all came from one sample that was sequenced in a study of blood T cell repertoires in COVID-19. The data were produced by immunoSEQ multiplex PCR, yet TCRdb's version contains in-frame clones alone and is incomplete. This repertoire shows about 220,000 clones, around 84% found once; its top ten account for roughly 13%. Sequences were obtained from peripheral blood. These receptors originate from a human donor in a cohort sampled during active COVID-19.

The J gene is TRBJ2-1, the V gene TRBV6-4; maybe TRBD2 (6 bases). The CDR3 is made up of 14 amino acids. The V end lost 0 bases, the J end lost 7 bases, and 10 bases lay between the germline ends. CDR1 is MRHNA, CDR2 SNTAGT, per germline. CDR3 sequence (DNA): TGTGCCAGCAGTGACTCGGGCGGGAAGAATGAGCAGTTCTTC. Protein product: CASSDSGGKNEQFF.

Notes on this clone: The same CDR3 is also encoded by other DNA sequences in this sample. The CDR3 DNA follows: TGTGCCAGCAGTTTTGGGCAGTCCTACGAGCAGTACTTC. It specifies CASSFGQSYEQYF. The chain employs TRBV6-5 and TRBJ2-7, with D hard to call. Trimming removed 4 bases from V and 1 base from J, with 8 bases in between. The CDR3 extends over 13 amino acids. Germline loops: CDR1 MNHEY, CDR2 SVGAGI.

The rearrangement joins TRBV3-1 (or the pseudogene TRBV3-2) to TRBJ2-1, with 8 bases identical to TRBD2. Germline V lookup: CDR1 LGHDT, CDR2 YNNKEL (reference sequence). V shed 4 bases and J 5 bases; nucleotides not matched to a gene: 10. CDR3 length: 16 residues. The DNA for the CDR3 is TGTGCCAGCAGCCCGCTTGCGGGCGGGGGGCACAATGAGCAGTTCTTC. This sequence encodes CASSPLAGGGHNEQFF.

This chain connects TRBV5-4 to TRBJ2-7; 11 bases map to TRBD2. The germline CDR1 and CDR2 sequences are SGHNT and YYREEE (reference sequence). This CDR3 is 16 amino acids long. With V trimmed by 0 bases and J by 6 bases, 8 bases remained unmatched. This CDR3 is CASSLGSGRALSEQYF. CDR3 DNA: TGTGCCAGCAGCTTGGGTAGCGGGAGGGCCTTGAGCGAGCAGTACTTC.

V and J are TRBV7-2 and TRBJ2-7; the match to TRBD1 covers 8 bases. CDR3 length: 15 residues. Germline loops: CDR1 SGHTA, CDR2 FQGNSA. Unmatched junction bases numbered 7, after V lost 0 bases and J lost 6 bases. CDR3: CASSLAGAGGFEQYF. The CDR3 DNA reads TGTGCCAGCAGCTTAGCAGGTGCAGGGGGCTTCGAGCAGTACTTC.

The chain has TRBV9 and TRBJ2-1; 9 nucleotides line up with TRBD1. The CDR3 sequence is 13 residues long. Trimming cost V 6 bases and J 7 bases; bases outside gene matches: 5. CDR1 SGDLS and CDR2 YYNGEE come from the germline V gene. This CDR3 is CASTGTGHNEQFF. CDR3 coding DNA: TGTGCCAGCACCGGGACAGGGCATAATGAGCAGTTCTTC.

The chain is built from TRBV3-1 (or the pseudogene TRBV3-2) and TRBJ2-7; D is undetermined. Germline CDR1 LGHDT, CDR2 YNNKEL (reference sequence). The CDR3 sequence is 14 residues long. V lost 5 bases and J 5 bases, leaving 16 bases between the germline ends. The CDR3 DNA is TGTGCCAGCAGCGAATCCGGGTCCTGGAACGAGCAGTACTTC. Translating gives CASSESGSWNEQYF.